This T cell receptor (beta chain) emerged from a study of T-cell memory formation after mild COVID-19. TCRdb passed the 5' RACE reads through MiXCR, listing each CDR3 protein once. The sample shows roughly 250,000 distinct CDR3 sequences, approximately 16% of them seen only once. In germline, CDR1 is SGHTA, CDR2 FQGNSA. The CDR3 loop spans 15 amino acids. V lost 5 bases, J lost 5 bases, and 10 bases stayed unmatched. This clonotype was counted a few times. Its cognate antigen is unknown. Whole-study findings and limits: There was a balanced CD4/CD8 profile in clones contracting day 15 to 85, and later expanders leaned CD4+.

The receptor comes from a man between 18 and 35 years old who had mild COVID-19 (a few samples of this study predate the infection). Cell type and time point are not known. The J gene is TRBJ2-7, the V gene TRBV7-2, with TRBD1 matching 9 bases. Specimen: PBMCs or a T cell subset sorted from them (not recorded which). This CDR3 is CASSAFGQGFDEQYF. The DNA for the CDR3 is TGTGCCAGCAGCGCATTCGGACAGGGGTTCGACGAGCAGTACTTC. Filled out from reference TRBV7-2 and TRBJ2-7, the complete variable domain reads GAGVSQSPSNKVTEKGKDVELRCDPISGHTALYWYRQSLGQGLEFLIYFQGNSAPDKSGLPSDRFSAERTGGSVSTLTIQRTQQEDSAVYLCASSAFGQGFDEQYFGPGTRLTVT.